This T cell receptor (beta chain) was identified during a study of cytomegalovirus exposure and HLA in healthy donors. Across the study: The Caucasian-associated ancestry cluster held around 81% of some 420 genotyped donors.

Primers for the PCR totalled 60 Vbeta and 13 Jbeta. Original handling: Later analysis identified approximately 80 million unique TCR beta chains, 9 million to 13 million shared. Profiled with immunoSEQ multiplex PCR; TCRdb holds only in-frame clones, not every one. Clonal size and the V and J genes are those of that table, whereas D and trimming came from the DNA. Of about 140,000 clones listed, roughly 90% are singletons. Study-wide points: Judged likely to be a sequencing artifact was a cluster of highly shared sequence variants. The authors enumerated some 160 TCR beta chains as linked to cytomegalovirus.

V was trimmed by 2 bases and J by 6 bases, leaving 14 bases between them. CDR1 and CDR2 (germline): GTSNPN, SVGIG (reference sequence). This CDR3 comprises 13 residues. This clone has a single count. Its antigen is unknown. The chain employs TRBV30 and TRBJ2-7, with D maybe TRBD1 (5 bases). The sequenced sample was PBMCs. The sequence was obtained from a woman in her thirties or forties in good health and CMV-seronegative. CDR3 DNA sequence: TGTGCCTGGAGTATTGGTTTGGGGCTCGAGCAGTACTTC. Translating it yields CAWSIGLGLEQYF. Filled out from reference TRBV30 and TRBJ2-7, the complete variable domain reads SQTIHQWPATLVQPVGSPLSLECTVEGTSNPNLYWYRQAAGRGLQLLFYSVGIGQISSEVPQNLSASRPQDRQFILSSKKLLLSDSGFYLCAWSIGLGLEQYFGPGTRLTVT.